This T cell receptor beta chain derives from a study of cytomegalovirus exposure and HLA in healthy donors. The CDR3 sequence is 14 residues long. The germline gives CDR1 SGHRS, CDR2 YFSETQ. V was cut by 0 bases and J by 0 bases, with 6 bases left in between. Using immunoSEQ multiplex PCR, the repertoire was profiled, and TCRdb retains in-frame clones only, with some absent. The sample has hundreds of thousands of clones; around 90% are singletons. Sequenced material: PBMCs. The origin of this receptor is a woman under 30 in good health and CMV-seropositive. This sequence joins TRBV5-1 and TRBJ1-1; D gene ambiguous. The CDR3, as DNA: TGCGCCAGCAGCTTGGCACTGGTGAACACTGAAGCTTTCTTT. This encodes CASSLALVNTEAFF. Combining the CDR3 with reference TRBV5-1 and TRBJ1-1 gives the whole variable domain KAGVTQTPRYLIKTRGQQVTLSCSPISGHRSVSWYQQTPGQGLQFLFEYFSETQRNKGNFPGRFSGRQFSNSRSEMNVSTLELGDSALYLCASSLALVNTEAFFGQGTRLTVV.